The entry below gives a single T cell receptor (beta chain) sequence along with its context. What it binds is unknown. These data are taken from a study of shared clonotypes between healthy human individuals. Broader study findings: Represented diversity (both genetic and exposure-history) was limited by the small number of donors.

TCRdb keeps only in-frame clones here, not all; method: immunoSEQ multiplex PCR. The sample includes millions of clones, about 93% of them seen just once. Naive CD8 cells comprised CD45RO-negative, CCR7-positively selected cells, excluding terminally differentiated effector memory CD45RA+ cells. The donor cohort consisted entirely of Caucasian adults residing in Nashville, Tennessee. Source material: naive CD8+ T cells from PBMCs. The TCR sequence derives from a man aged 18 to 30 in good health. Some clones in this sample may be carry-over from other donors' samples.

The CDR3 protein is CASTFRDSADTQYF. The CDR3 region has the DNA TGTGCCAGCACCTTCCGGGACAGCGCGGATACGCAGTATTTT. This chain uses TRBV2 with TRBJ2-3, with 7 bases aligning to TRBD1. Germline V gives CDR1 SNHLY, CDR2 FYNNEI. V was pared by 7 bases and J by 6 bases, with 10 bases of the junction left unmatched. The CDR3 runs 14 residues. Together with reference TRBV2 and TRBJ2-3, the CDR3 gives the full variable domain: EPEVTQTPSHQVTQMGQEVILRCVPISNHLYFYWYRQILGQKVEFLVSFYNNEISEKSEIFDDQFSVERPDGSNFTLKIRSTKLEDSAMYFCASTFRDSADTQYFGPGTRLTVL.